This T cell receptor (beta chain) was obtained from a study of blood T cells in healthy people across ages. Then a second PCR, running roughly 7 to 11 cycles, was carried out with a sample-barcoded 5' primer and a J-beta primer mix. Each cDNA molecule, via a template-switch adaptor with 12 random nucleotides, was tagged. TCRdb passed the 5' RACE reads through MiXCR, listing each CDR3 protein once. The table has 1.5 million to 2 million distinct CDR3 sequences, around half seen once. The CDR3 length is 15 residues. Germline loops: CDR1 SGHRS, CDR2 YFSETQ. J gave up 0 bases and V 2 bases, and 3 bases lay outside the gene matches.

Sequencing used blood. The chain couples TRBV5-1 to TRBJ2-3, with TRBD2 matching 7 bases. This TCR was sampled from a woman between 35 and 50 years old in good health. This CDR3 is CASSFLADSTDTQYF. DNA of the CDR3: TGCGCCAGCAGCTTCCTAGCGGATAGCACAGATACGCAGTATTTT. Full variable domain (missing parts from reference TRBV5-1 and TRBJ2-3): KAGVTQTPRYLIKTRGQQVTLSCSPISGHRSVSWYQQTPGQGLQFLFEYFSETQRNKGNFPGRFSGRQFSNSRSEMNVSTLELGDSALYLCASSFLADSTDTQYFGPGTRLTVL.